The 15 T cell receptor beta chains reported below all come from one sample, sequenced in a study of control samples from healthy donors and cancer patients. Assay used: immunoSEQ multiplex PCR; TCRdb lists only in-frame clones, some missing. The sample lists around 68,000 clones, about 83% occurring once. Sequencing input: blood. These receptors all come from a man aged 55-75 years in good health.

This clone was seen only once. The gene calls are TRBV29-1 and TRBJ2-2, with a possible D match to TRBD2 (5 bases). The CDR3 length is 15 residues. V lost 0 bases to trimming and J lost 6 bases, with 14 bases between them. The germline gives CDR1 SQVTM, CDR2 ANQGSEA. The CDR3 reads CSVEDRGAAAGELFF. The CDR3 nucleotides read TGCAGCGTTGAAGATCGGGGAGCGGCGGCCGGGGAGCTGTTTTTT.

The chain couples TRBV3-1 (or the pseudogene TRBV3-2) to TRBJ2-1, with D perhaps TRBD2 (5 bases). The CDR3 extends over 11 amino acids. The germline V gene encodes CDR1 LGHDT and CDR2 YNNKEL (reference sequence). V was cut by 1 base and J by 15 bases, with 10 bases left in between. The CDR3 nucleotides are TGTGCCAGCAGCCAAGTGGACTCCGTGTTCTTC. Amino acids: CASSQVDSVFF.

The chain carries TRBV19 and TRBJ2-7, with TRBD2 as a possible D gene (5 bases). CDR1 is LNHDA, CDR2 SQIVND, per germline (reference sequence). V was trimmed by 3 bases and J by 3 bases, leaving 12 bases between them. The CDR3 is 14 amino acids. DNA for the CDR3: TGTGCCAGTAGTATTGGCGGGTGGAACTACGAGCAGTACTTC. As protein: CASSIGGWNYEQYF.

The rearrangement joins TRBV4-3 to TRBJ1-4; D remains unclear. Germline loops: CDR1 LGHNA, CDR2 YSLEER. Trimming shortened V by 0 bases and J by 4 bases, and 9 bases separated the two germline ends. The CDR3 covers 15 residues. The CDR3 region is CASSQDRNLNEKLFF. The CDR3 DNA reads as TGCGCCAGCAGCCAAGACCGAAACCTTAATGAAAAACTGTTTTTT.

The V call is TRBV28, the J call TRBJ1-5; weak D call: TRBD1 (5 bases). Germline V CDR1 and CDR2: MDHEN, SYDVKM. Trimming cost V 3 bases and J 1 base, with 13 bases left between them. The CDR3 length is 16 residues. DNA of the CDR3: TGTGCCAGCAGTTTTCGGGGGGTAGTGAGCAATCAGCCCCAGCATTTT. This gives the protein CASSFRGVVSNQPQHF.

CDR3 bases: TGTGCCAGCACCCTGCTGGGTGGAGGGGAAAAACTGTTTTTT. This codes for CASTLLGGGEKLFF. This chain uses TRBV2 with TRBJ1-4; D gene unclear. V lost 7 bases, J lost 8 bases, and 17 bases lay in between. The CDR3 loop spans 14 amino acids. Germline lookup yields CDR1 SNHLY and CDR2 FYNNEI.

The chain uses TRBV28 and TRBJ2-7; D is possibly TRBD1 (7 bases). This CDR3 region has 16 residues. Per germline, CDR1 MDHEN and CDR2 SYDVKM. Trimming pared 7 bases from V and 5 bases from J, leaving 24 bases between. The chain's CDR3 is CASTQRRGLAEHEQYF. The CDR3 region has the DNA TGTGCCAGCACCCAAAGGAGGGGGCTAGCAGAACACGAGCAGTACTTC.

This clone was counted once. This rearrangement joins TRBV4-3 to TRBJ2-3, with 13 bases aligning to TRBD2. The CDR3 contains 15 residues. Germline trimming cut 5 bases from V and 4 bases from J; bases unmatched to any gene: 3. Germline CDR1 is LGHNA and CDR2 is YSLEER. The CDR3 bases are TGCGCCAGCAGCGAACTAGCGGGAGGGGCAGATACGCAGTATTTT. Its protein product is CASSELAGGADTQYF.

The rearrangement links TRBV7-3 to TRBJ2-5, with 7 positions matching TRBD1. CDR1 and CDR2 (germline): SGHTA, FQGTGA. There are 13 residues in the CDR3. V dropped 6 bases and J dropped 3; count of bases not matched to a gene: 4. Here the CDR3 reads CASSRQGEETQYF. Written as DNA, the CDR3 is TGTGCCAGCAGTCGACAGGGTGAAGAGACCCAGTACTTC.

The rearrangement joins TRBV19 to TRBJ1-6; no clear D. Trimming removed 7 bases from V and 7 bases from J, with 17 bases in between. The CDR3 has 15 amino acids. Germline V gene data show CDR1 as LNHDA and CDR2 as SQIVND (reference sequence). The CDR3 loop reads CASTPEGRTNSPLHF. In DNA, the CDR3 is TGTGCCAGTACCCCGGAAGGACGGACCAATTCACCCCTCCACTTT.

The chain recombines TRBV28 with TRBJ2-1; 11 bases fit TRBD1. CDR1 is MDHEN and CDR2 is SYDVKM in the germline V gene. V shed 5 bases and J 3 bases; nucleotides not matched to a gene: 6. The CDR3 totals 16 residues. The DNA of the CDR3 is TGTGCCAGCAGTCCCTCGGGACAGGGGGGCTACAATGAGCAGTTCTTC. Its protein product is CASSPSGQGGYNEQFF.

The chain couples TRBV30 to TRBJ2-3; tentatively, D is TRBD1 or TRBD2 (6 bases each). This CDR3 has 14 residues. Trimming removed 5 bases from V and 0 bases from J, with 12 bases in between. Germline values: CDR1 GTSNPN, CDR2 SVGIG (reference sequence). CDR3 nucleotides: TGTGCCTGGTCCGGGGGCGGTAGCACAGATACGCAGTATTTT. Residues: CAWSGGGSTDTQYF. The complete variable domain, with remaining parts taken from reference TRBV30 and TRBJ2-3, reads SQTIHQWPATLVQPVGSPLSLECTVEGTSNPNLYWYRQAAGRGLQLLFYSVGIGQISSEVPQNLSASRPQDRQFILSSKKLLLSDSGFYLCAWSGGGSTDTQYFGPGTRLTVL.

This chain joins TRBV27 and TRBJ1-2; TRBD1 might be the D (6 bases). V lost 5 bases and J 4 bases, leaving 11 bases between the germline ends. Germline V gives CDR1 MNHEY, CDR2 SMNVEV (reference sequence). This CDR3 comprises 13 residues. CDR3 nucleotide sequence: TGTGCCAGCAGTAGCCGGGACACCTATGGCTACACCTTC. Residues: CASSSRDTYGYTF.

The gene calls are TRBV9 and TRBJ1-1; 8 bases fit TRBD1. This CDR3 comprises 16 residues. With 1 base clipped from V and 5 bases from J, the junction kept 10 bases outside the gene matches. Per the germline V gene, CDR1 is SGDLS and CDR2 is YYNGEE. In nucleotides, the CDR3 is TGTGCCAGCAGCGTAACAACCCAGGGGGCAGGGACTGAAGCTTTCTTT. Its protein is CASSVTTQGAGTEAFF.

The chain combines TRBV7-9 with TRBJ1-1; D might be TRBD1 (5 bases). Per the germline V gene, CDR1 is SEHNR and CDR2 is FQNEAQ (reference sequence). The CDR3 covers 14 residues. Trimming shortened V by 2 bases and J by 4 bases, and 11 bases separated the two germline ends. CDR3 sequence reads: CASSLKGPGTEAFF. The CDR3 region has the DNA TGTGCCAGCAGCTTAAAGGGACCGGGCACTGAAGCTTTCTTT.